This T cell receptor (beta chain) stems from a study of blood T cell repertoires in COVID-19. About the study: Spain, Italy and the United States supplied samples that represented acute and convalescent COVID-19. PBMCs, B-cell-depleted T cells, or T cells provided the cDNA or gDNA that made up the material.

CDR1 and CDR2 (germline): SSHAT, FNYEAQ (reference sequence). The CDR3 extends over 15 amino acids. This clone was seen only once. One end of the junction is discordant with germline, which a read error may explain. The table came from immunoSEQ multiplex PCR; TCRdb's copy has only in-frame clones and leaves some out. Found here are roughly 100,000 clones, about 91% of them singletons; the top ten hold roughly 3.5%. The material sequenced was peripheral blood. This clonotype was sampled from a human donor in a cohort sampled during active COVID-19. The chain links TRBV7-7 to TRBJ2-5, with TRBD2 matching over 10 bases. The CDR3 DNA reads TGTGCTAGCAGCTGGGGACTAGCGCGAGAAGAGACCCAGTACTTC. As protein: CASSWGLAREETQYF.